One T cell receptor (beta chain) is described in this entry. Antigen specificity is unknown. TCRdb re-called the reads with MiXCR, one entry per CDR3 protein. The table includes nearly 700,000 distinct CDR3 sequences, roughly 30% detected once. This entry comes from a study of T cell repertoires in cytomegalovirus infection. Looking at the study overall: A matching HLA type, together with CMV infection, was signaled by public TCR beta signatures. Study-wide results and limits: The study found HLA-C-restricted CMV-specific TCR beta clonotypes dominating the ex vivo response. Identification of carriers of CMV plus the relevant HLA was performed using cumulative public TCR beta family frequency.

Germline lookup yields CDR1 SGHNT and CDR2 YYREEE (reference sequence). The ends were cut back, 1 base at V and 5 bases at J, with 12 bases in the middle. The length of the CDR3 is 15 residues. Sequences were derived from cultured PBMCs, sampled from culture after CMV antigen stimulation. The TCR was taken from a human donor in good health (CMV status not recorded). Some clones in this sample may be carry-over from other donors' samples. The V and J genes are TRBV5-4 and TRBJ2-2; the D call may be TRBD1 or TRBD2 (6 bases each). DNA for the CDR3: TGTGCCAGCAGCTTGAGTAGGGGGAGGACCGGGGAGCTGTTTTTT. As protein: CASSLSRGRTGELFF.